This T cell receptor beta chain was obtained from a study of OX40 agonist ivuxolimab in advanced cancers. Turning to the study itself: In this trial design, patients received ivuxolimab intravenously at 0.01 to 10 mg/kg every 2 weeks. Cancers in dose escalation were hepatocellular, melanoma, renal cell and head and neck.

Concerning this clone itself: What it binds is not known.

Only in-frame clones appear in the TCRdb table, and some are missing; sequencing was by immunoSEQ multiplex PCR. The sample includes roughly 61,000 clones, approximately 88% seen only once; the top ten take around 0.76%. Notes on the study in general: Dose levels from 0.1 to 3.0 mg/kg saw CD4+ and CD8+ blood T cells expand clonally by week 6.

The sequence was collected from an adult with an advanced solid tumor such as melanoma, head and neck, liver or kidney cancer. The sequencing used CD4+ or CD8+ T cells sorted from blood, collected in a trial of the OX40 agonist ivuxolimab.

CDR3: CASSPILANYNEQFF. The CDR3 region has the DNA TGTGCCAGCTCACCAATTCTAGCGAACTACAATGAGCAGTTCTTC. V gene TRBV18 combines with J gene TRBJ2-1, with a tentative D call TRBD2 (6 bases). CDR1 KGHSH and CDR2 LQKENI come from the germline V gene. The CDR3 spans 15 residues. Trimming pared 2 bases from V and 3 bases from J, leaving 11 bases between.